A selection of T cell receptor beta chains follows, all from one sample in a study of shared clonotypes between healthy human individuals. Only in-frame clones appear in the TCRdb table, and some are missing; sequencing was by immunoSEQ multiplex PCR. This sample has 1 million to 1.3 million clones, with approximately 78% found just once. Sequences were obtained from memory CD4+ T cells from PBMCs. The origin of the receptors is a man aged 18 to 29 in good health. Some clones in this sample may be carry-over from other donors' samples. The CDR3 runs from the conserved cysteine through the conserved F or W. Fields, in order: D gene, J gene, V gene, clone size, CDR3 protein, CDR3 DNA. The D gene is left open where the match is weak. Only some rows state a clone size, as once, few, many or a class for expanded clones.

TRBD2	TRBJ2-3	TRBV6-1	NA	CASSLTSGNQDTQYF	TGTGCCAGCAGTTTGACTAGCGGGAATCAAGATACGCAGTATTTT
TRBD2	TRBJ2-7	TRBV7-9	NA	CASSSGTSGREQYF	TGTGCCAGCAGCTCCGGGACTAGCGGGAGAGAGCAGTACTTC
TRBD1	TRBJ2-3	TRBV29-1	NA	CSVETGADTQYF	TGCAGCGTTGAGACAGGGGCAGATACGCAGTATTTT
NA	TRBJ1-1	TRBV30	NA	CAWSYLRNTEAFF	TGTGCCTGGAGTTATCTCCGGAACACTGAGGCCTTCTTT
NA	TRBJ2-3	TRBV28	once	CASSLIGGTDTQYF	TGTGCCAGCAGTTTAATAGGTGGCACAGATACGCAGTATTTT
TRBD1	TRBJ2-5	TRBV7-3	NA	CASSPSPGQGETQYF	TGTGCCAGCAGCCCGAGCCCGGGACAGGGGGAGACCCAGTACTTC
NA	TRBJ1-5	TRBV6-5	NA	CASSPRDSNQPQHF	TGTGCCAGCAGCCCACGGGATAGCAATCAGCCCCAGCATTTT
NA	TRBJ2-3	TRBV4-1	NA	CASSQHRDTQYF	TGCGCCAGCAGCCAACACCGGGACACGCAGTATTTT
TRBD1	TRBJ2-1	TRBV6-5	NA	CASSIDRGNNEQFF	TGTGCCAGCAGCATTGACAGGGGCAACAATGAGCAGTTCTTC
NA	TRBJ2-5	TRBV7-3	NA	CASSLIPGRQETQYF	TGTGCCAGCAGCTTAATTCCAGGGAGGCAAGAGACCCAGTACTTC
TRBD1	TRBJ1-1	TRBV7-9	many	CASSLETGGNTEAFF	TGTGCCAGCAGCTTAGAGACAGGGGGGAACACTGAAGCTTTCTTT
NA	TRBJ1-2	TRBV19	NA	CASSIVFASGGGRGYTF	TGTGCCAGTAGTATAGTCTTCGCTTCAGGTGGGGGCCGGGGCTACACCTTC
NA	TRBJ1-5	TRBV28	few	CATGTPFNQPQHF	TGTGCCACCGGGACGCCATTCAATCAGCCCCAGCATTTT
NA	TRBJ2-5	TRBV11-1	NA	CASSLGLETQYF	TGTGCCAGCAGCTTAGGACTAGAGACCCAGTACTTC
TRBD1	TRBJ1-2	TRBV30	once	CAWGTGGLSYGYTF	TGTGCCTGGGGGACAGGGGGCCTCAGCTATGGCTACACCTTC
NA	TRBJ2-3	TRBV2	NA	CASSRLVATDTQYF	TGTGCCAGCAGTAGATTGGTAGCGACAGATACGCAGTATTTT
NA	TRBJ1-5	TRBV6-1	NA	CASSESGLGQPQHF	TGTGCCAGCAGTGAATCAGGGCTGGGACAGCCCCAGCATTTT
NA	TRBJ2-3	TRBV4-1	NA	CASSQGAGNTDTQYF	TGCGCCAGCAGCCAGGGGGCGGGGAACACAGATACGCAGTATTTT
NA	TRBJ1-1	TRBV4-1	NA	CASSSQTERGEAFF	TGCGCCAGCAGCTCCCAGACAGAACGGGGTGAAGCTTTCTTT
NA	TRBJ1-5	TRBV18	NA	CASSPAKGMNNQPQHF	TGTGCCAGCTCACCGGCGAAGGGGATGAACAATCAGCCCCAGCATTTT
TRBD2	TRBJ2-2	TRBV7-2	NA	CASSFPGLAGAGELFF	TGTGCCAGCAGCTTTCCGGGACTAGCGGGAGCCGGGGAGCTGTTTTTT
TRBD1	TRBJ1-2	TRBV5-5	NA	CASSPTGDNYGYTF	TGTGCCAGCAGCCCTACAGGGGATAACTATGGCTACACCTTC
NA	TRBJ2-1	TRBV15	NA	CATRGLGSSYNEQFF	TGTGCCACCAGAGGTCTAGGAAGCTCCTACAATGAGCAGTTCTTC
NA	TRBJ1-2	TRBV28	NA	CASSLPGTRGNGYTF	TGTGCCAGCAGTTTACCTGGGACAAGGGGGAATGGCTACACCTTC
NA	TRBJ2-3	TRBV27	NA	CASSLSSFSTDTQYF	TGTGCCAGCAGTTTGTCTAGTTTTTCGACAGATACGCAGTATTTT
NA	TRBJ2-7	TRBV18	NA	CASSPTGYEQYF	TGTGCCAGCTCACCTACAGGCTACGAGCAGTACTTC
NA	TRBJ1-5	TRBV6-1	many	CASSEGTVGQPQHF	TGTGCCAGCAGTGAGGGGACTGTCGGTCAGCCCCAGCATTTT
NA	TRBJ2-1	TRBV27	many	CASSSAVSGGRDEQFF	TGTGCCAGCAGTTCAGCCGTTAGCGGAGGTCGGGATGAGCAGTTCTTC
TRBD2	TRBJ2-3	TRBV28	NA	CASSLAGEGADTQYF	TGTGCCAGCAGCCTAGCGGGAGAAGGGGCAGATACGCAGTATTTT
NA	TRBJ2-2	TRBV27	NA	CASRSPGANTGELFF	TGTGCCAGCAGGTCTCCGGGAGCCAACACCGGGGAGCTGTTTTTT
TRBD2	TRBJ2-7	TRBV30	NA	CAWSGTSGGYEQYF	TGTGCCTGGAGTGGGACTAGCGGGGGCTACGAGCAGTACTTC
TRBD2	TRBJ2-1	TRBV10-2	few	CASKGLATRLYNEQFF	TGCGCCAGCAAGGGACTAGCGACCAGACTCTACAATGAGCAGTTCTTC
TRBD1	TRBJ1-5	TRBV18	NA	CASSPGTGLQPQHF	TGTGCCAGCTCACCGGGGACAGGGCTACAGCCCCAGCATTTT
NA	TRBJ2-3	TRBV28	NA	CASSPPRSSTDTQYF	TGTGCCAGCAGTCCTCCTCGGAGTTCCACAGATACGCAGTATTTT
NA	TRBJ2-3	TRBV7-2	NA	CASSLAGSTQYF	TGTGCCAGCAGCTTAGCGGGGAGTACGCAGTATTTT
NA	TRBJ2-7	TRBV30	NA	CAWTGAYEQYF	TGTGCCTGGACAGGGGCCTACGAGCAGTACTTC
NA	TRBJ2-7	TRBV6-5	NA	CASSYSRYEQYF	TGTGCCAGCAGTTACTCGAGGTACGAGCAGTACTTC